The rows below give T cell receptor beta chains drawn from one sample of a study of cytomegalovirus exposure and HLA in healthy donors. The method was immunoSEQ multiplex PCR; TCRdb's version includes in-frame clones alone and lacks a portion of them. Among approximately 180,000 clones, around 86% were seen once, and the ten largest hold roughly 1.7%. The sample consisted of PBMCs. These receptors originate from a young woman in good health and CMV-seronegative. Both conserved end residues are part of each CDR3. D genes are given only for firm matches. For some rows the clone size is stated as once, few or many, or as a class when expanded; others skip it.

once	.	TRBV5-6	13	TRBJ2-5	TGTGCCAGCAGCTTGGGAGAGGCGGAGACCCAGTACTTC	CASSLGEAETQYF
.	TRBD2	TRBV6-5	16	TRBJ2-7	TGTGCCAGCAGTTACGTAGCGGGAGGGCCATCCGGCGAGCAGTACTTC	CASSYVAGGPSGEQYF
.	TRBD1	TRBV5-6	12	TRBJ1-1	TGTGCCAGCGGAACAGGGGGCACTGAAGCTTTCTTT	CASGTGGTEAFF
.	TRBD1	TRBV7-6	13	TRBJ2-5	TGTGCCAGCAAACCGGGACAGCAAGAGACCCAGTACTTC	CASKPGQQETQYF
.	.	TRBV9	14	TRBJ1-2	TGTGCCAGCAACCCGTCAGAAGCTAACTATGGCTACACCTTC	CASNPSEANYGYTF
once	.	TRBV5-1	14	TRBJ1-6	TGCGCCAGCAGTCGGGAGGGGGGGAATTCACCCCTCCACTTT	CASSREGGNSPLHF
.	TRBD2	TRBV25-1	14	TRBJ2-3	TGTGCCAGCAGGGAAGCGGGAGTGGCAGATACGCAGTATTTT	CASREAGVADTQYF
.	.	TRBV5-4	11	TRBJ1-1	TGTGCCAGCAGCGAGGGCACTGAAGCTTTCTTT	CASSEGTEAFF
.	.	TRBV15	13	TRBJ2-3	TGTGCCACCAGCAGAGATAGGGGTGGTACGCAGTATTTT	CATSRDRGGTQYF
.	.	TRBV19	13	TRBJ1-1	TGTGCCAGTAGCCCCACACGGAACACTGAAGCTTTCTTT	CASSPTRNTEAFF
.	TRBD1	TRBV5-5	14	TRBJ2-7	TGTGCCAGCAGCTTGGGACAGGGGGCGGACGAGCAGTACTTC	CASSLGQGADEQYF
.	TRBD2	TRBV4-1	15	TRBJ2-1	TGCGCCAGCAGCTGGAGGGACTACCCGTCCAATGAGCAGTTCTTC	CASSWRDYPSNEQFF
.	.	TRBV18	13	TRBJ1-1	TGTGCCAGCTCCCGGTCGGGGGGCACTGAAGCTTTCTTT	CASSRSGGTEAFF
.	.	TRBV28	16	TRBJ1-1	TGTGCCAGCAGTTTTGGGGGGGGTCGATTGAACACTGAAGCTTTCTTT	CASSFGGGRLNTEAFF
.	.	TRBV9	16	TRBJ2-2	TGTGCCAGCAGCCCCCTCGAAGGGGCTGGCACCGGGGAGCTGTTTTTT	CASSPLEGAGTGELFF
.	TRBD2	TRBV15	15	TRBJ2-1	TGTGCCACCCGCCTAGCGGGCTTGGGGCACAATGAGCAGTTCTTC	CATRLAGLGHNEQFF
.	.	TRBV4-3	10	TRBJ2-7	TGCGCCAGCAGCCAATCGGAGCAGTACTTC	CASSQSEQYF
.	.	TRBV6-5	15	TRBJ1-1	TGTGCCAGCAGTTACTCGTTGCCGAGGGAGGCTGAAGCTTTCTTT	CASSYSLPREAEAFF
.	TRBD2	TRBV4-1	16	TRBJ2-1	TGCGCCAGCAGCCAGGGGACTAGCGGAAGCTACAATGAGCAGTTCTTC	CASSQGTSGSYNEQFF
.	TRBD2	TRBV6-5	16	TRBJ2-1	TGTGCCAGCAGTTACGAAGCGGGGGGCTCCTACAATGAGCAGTTCTTC	CASSYEAGGSYNEQFF
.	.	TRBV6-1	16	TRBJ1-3	TGTGCCAGCAGTGAAGGCCCCGGGGTCCCAGGAAACACCATATATTTT	CASSEGPGVPGNTIYF
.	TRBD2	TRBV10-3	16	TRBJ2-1	TGTGCCATCAGTGGGACAACGGGAGGCTCCTACAATGAGCAGTTCTTC	CAISGTTGGSYNEQFF
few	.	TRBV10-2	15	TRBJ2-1	TGCGCCAGCCTCGTCGGGGTAAGCTCCTACAATGAGCAGTTCTTC	CASLVGVSSYNEQFF
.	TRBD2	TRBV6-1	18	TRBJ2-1	TGTGCCAGCAGTGTGCGAGGAAATACCGGGACTAGCGGGGGACAGCAGTTCTTC	CASSVRGNTGTSGGQQFF